Sequencing of this T cell receptor (beta chain) was carried out in a study of blood T cell repertoires in COVID-19 (dated by TCRdb to the early 2020s). The study in broad terms: Samples from collaborators originated in the United States, Italy and Spain and spanned both the acute and convalescent phases of COVID-19. The prospective study material was composed of cDNA or gDNA derived from T cells, B-cell-depleted T cells, or PBMCs. Subjects who had been exposed to COVID-19, were actively infected with it, or had recovered from it provided the deeply sampled blood TCRbeta repertoires that made up the dataset. The repertoires were released in a freely available public database meant as a resource for research on the immune response to SARS-CoV-2. Samples were obtained from the ongoing ImmuneRACE study (first 160 participants) and from 1,254 subjects provided by 6 global collaborators. Nearly every sample came with metadata listing a de-identified subject ID, COVID-19 status, age in years and sex. Where available, HLA class I and class II types were taken from metadata supplied by the sample provider and were not determined by assay-based typing. The investigation overall reported the following: How much clinical and demographic metadata was included differed by source and by participant, and the metadata was provided uncurated.

Unmatched junction bases come to 8, with V trimmed by 4 bases and J by 3 bases. Counted from cysteine to phenylalanine, this CDR3 has 15 amino acids. Of all the DNA, just the CDR3 is kept, 45 bases in frame from base 1. Via the germline V gene, CDR1 is SGHRS and CDR2 YFSETQ. Participants in the prospective study were aged about 18 to 95 years, lived in about two dozen United States geographic areas, and enrolled through a virtual design. In the prospective study, participants were assigned to cohorts based on the clinical history participants reported in a screening survey and a study questionnaire. For ImmuneRACE Cohort 3, a participant was defined as recovered based on two consecutive negative NP/OP PCR tests, clearance by a healthcare professional, or resolution of symptoms. In the prospective study, mobile phlebotomists collected whole blood, serum and a nasopharyngeal or oropharyngeal swab from each participant. Prospective study participants could optionally give additional blood draws and questionnaires over an approximately two-month period. Before DNA extraction, blood samples from the prospective study were shipped at room temperature or frozen.

TCRbeta CDR3 regions were amplified from genomic DNA using the immunoSEQ Assay, a bias-controlled multiplex PCR. On the authors' methods: The number of nucleated cells in each sample was estimated by amplification of reference gene primers within the assay. To quantify the absolute abundance of each unique TCRbeta CDR3 rearrangement, sequence reads were collapsed and filtered. For each sample, productive Simpson clonality was calculated by taking the square root of Simpson's diversity index across productive rearrangements. Held by TCRdb, this immuneACCESS table contains in-frame sequences only and omits some clones. Under half of the omission traces to an unresolved V gene where checked; the cause of the rest is unknown. Clone size and the V and J calls come from that table; the DNA yielded D and trimming. This sample has fewer than 400,000 clones in its table, and under 95% of those were observed once. The top ten clonotypes cover under 20% of the sample.

As regards this clone: This clone's antigen is unknown. Per-base qualities were not stored, and no clone one base away is much larger.

This TCR was recovered from a woman aged 25 to 39 who had recovered from COVID-19. The V and J genes are TRBV5-1 and TRBJ2-7, and 9 junction bases match TRBD2. Sequenced material: PBMCs or T cells enriched from blood (not recorded which). The CDR3 region reads CASSPATSGYYEQYF. The DNA reads TGCGCCAGCAGCCCGGCGACTAGCGGATACTACGAGCAGTACTTC.